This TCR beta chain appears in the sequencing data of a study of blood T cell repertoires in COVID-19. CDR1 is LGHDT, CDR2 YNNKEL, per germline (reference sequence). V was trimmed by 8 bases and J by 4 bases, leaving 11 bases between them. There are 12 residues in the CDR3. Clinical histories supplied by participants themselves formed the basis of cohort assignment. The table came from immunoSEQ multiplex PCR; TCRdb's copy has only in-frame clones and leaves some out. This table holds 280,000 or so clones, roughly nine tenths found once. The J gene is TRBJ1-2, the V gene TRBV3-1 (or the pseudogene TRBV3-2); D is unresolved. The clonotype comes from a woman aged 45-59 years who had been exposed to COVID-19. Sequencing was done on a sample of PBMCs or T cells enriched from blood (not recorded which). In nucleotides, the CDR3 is TGTGCCAGCTTTGAGGGAGCCTATGGCTACACCTTC. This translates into CASFEGAYGYTF.